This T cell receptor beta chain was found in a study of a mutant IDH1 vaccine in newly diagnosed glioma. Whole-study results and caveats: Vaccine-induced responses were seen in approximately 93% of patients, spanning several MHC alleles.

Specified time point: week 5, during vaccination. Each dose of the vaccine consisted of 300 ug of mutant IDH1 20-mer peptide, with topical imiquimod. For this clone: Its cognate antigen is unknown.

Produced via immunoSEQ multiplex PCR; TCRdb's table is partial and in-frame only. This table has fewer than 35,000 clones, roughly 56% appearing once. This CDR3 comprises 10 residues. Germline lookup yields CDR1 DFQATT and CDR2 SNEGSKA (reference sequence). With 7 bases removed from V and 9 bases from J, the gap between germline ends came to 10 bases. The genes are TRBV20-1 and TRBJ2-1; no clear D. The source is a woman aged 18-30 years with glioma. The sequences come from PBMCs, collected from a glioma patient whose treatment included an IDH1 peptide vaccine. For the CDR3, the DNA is TGCAGTGTGAAGGTATTTGAGCAGTTCTTC. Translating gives CSVKVFEQFF.